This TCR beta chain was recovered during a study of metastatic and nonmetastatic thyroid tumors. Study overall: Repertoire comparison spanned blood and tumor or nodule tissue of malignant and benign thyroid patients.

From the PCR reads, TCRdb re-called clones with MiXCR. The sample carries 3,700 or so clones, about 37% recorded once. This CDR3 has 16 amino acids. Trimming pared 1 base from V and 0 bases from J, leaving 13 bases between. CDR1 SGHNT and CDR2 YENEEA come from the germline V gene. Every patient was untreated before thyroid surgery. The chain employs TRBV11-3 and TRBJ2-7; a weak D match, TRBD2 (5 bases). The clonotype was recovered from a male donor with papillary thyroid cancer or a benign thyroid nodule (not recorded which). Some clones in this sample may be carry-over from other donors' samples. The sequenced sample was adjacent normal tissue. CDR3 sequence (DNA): TGTGCCAGCAGCTTAGTACTAGGACGGGGCTCCTACGAGCAGTACTTC. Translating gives CASSLVLGRGSYEQYF.